The rows below give T cell receptor beta chains drawn from one sample of a study of identical twins. TCRdb re-called the 5' RACE reads with MiXCR, one entry per CDR3 protein. This table has some 790,000 distinct CDR3 sequences, roughly 18% appearing once. These data are also associated with another study on T cells expressing NK-cell markers.

Material for sequencing was PBMCs. Receptor source: a young woman in good health. The CDR3 runs from the conserved cysteine through the conserved F or W.

j_call v_call cdr3_aa
TRBJ2-2 TRBV24-1 CATRGLNGELFF
TRBJ2-3 TRBV15 CASRAGGSDTQYF
TRBJ2-2 TRBV4-3 CASSQDHASANTGELFF
TRBJ2-4 TRBV27 CASSPLAYGSKDIQYF
TRBJ2-7 TRBV7-9 CASSPMPYEQYF
TRBJ2-5 TRBV7-7 CASSRTGIEETQYF
TRBJ2-7 TRBV3-1 CASSPPGTSAYEQYF
TRBJ2-3 TRBV20-1 CSARWGGVSTDTQYF
TRBJ1-3 TRBV10-3 CAISGTAGNTIYF
TRBJ2-1 TRBV30 CAWSTGYNEQFF
TRBJ2-2 TRBV11-3 CASSPGLAAGELFF
TRBJ2-1 TRBV12-3/TRBV12-4 CASSLVGLAGEDGEQFF
TRBJ2-3 TRBV6-1 CASSRSGSRGDTQYF
TRBJ1-5 TRBV5-2 CAMSSGTGNQPQHF
TRBJ1-1 TRBV12-3/TRBV12-4 CASSTHDMNTEAFF
TRBJ1-1 TRBV25-1 CASSDVGTEAFF